These 21 T cell receptor beta chains came from one sample sequenced in a study of blood T cell repertoires in COVID-19. TCRdb's table, derived via immunoSEQ multiplex PCR, lists solely in-frame clones and lacks some. The sample lists approximately 310,000 clones, roughly nine tenths occurring once. The sample was PBMCs or T cells enriched from blood (not recorded which). Receptors originate from a man aged 55-75 years who had recovered from COVID-19.

V is TRBV28 and J is TRBJ1-2; weak D call: TRBD1 (5 bases). V shed 8 bases and J shed 4 bases, with 14 bases lying between them. CDR1 is MDHEN, CDR2 SYDVKM, per germline. The CDR3 loop spans 13 amino acids. CDR3 region: CASVPGKGYGYTF. The CDR3 bases are TGTGCCAGCGTTCCAGGGAAAGGCTATGGCTACACCTTC.

This chain connects TRBV6-6 to TRBJ1-5; D possibly corresponds to TRBD1 (5 bases). CDR1 MNHNY and CDR2 SVGAGI come from the germline V gene (reference sequence). The V end lost 1 base, the J end lost 5 bases, and 15 bases lay between the germline ends. The CDR3 length is 16 residues. The CDR3 loop reads CASSYFTGSIDQPQHF. CDR3 in DNA: TGTGCCAGCAGTTACTTTACAGGCTCTATCGATCAGCCCCAGCATTTT.

Only one count was recorded for this clone. V and J are TRBV7-9 and TRBJ2-3, with no clear D. Trimming took off 5 bases at V and 4 bases at J, with 22 bases between the two ends. Germline CDR1 and CDR2: SEHNR and FQNEAQ (reference sequence). The CDR3 length is 17 residues. The CDR3 spells CASSGRQALRVADTQYF. The CDR3 bases are TGTGCCAGCAGCGGTCGTCAGGCATTAAGAGTCGCAGATACGCAGTATTTT. The variable domain in full, completed from reference TRBV7-9 and TRBJ2-3, reads DTGVSQNPRHKITKRGQNVTFRCDPISEHNRLYWYRQTLGQGPEFLTYFQNEAQLEKSRLLSDRFSAERPKGSFSTLEIQRTEQGDSAMYLCASSGRQALRVADTQYFGPGTRLTVL.

A single count supports this clone. Other DNA sequences in this sample translate to the same CDR3. This chain links TRBV5-1 with TRBJ2-1, with 9 bases that match TRBD1. Looked up from germline, CDR1 is SGHRS and CDR2 is YFSETQ. The junction had 7 bases not matched to a gene; V was cut back by 4 bases and J by 5 bases. This CDR3 has 15 residues. Here the CDR3 reads CASSPRDRVNNEQFF. CDR3 in DNA: TGCGCCAGCAGCCCCCGGGACAGGGTGAACAATGAGCAGTTCTTC.

The gene calls are TRBV9 and TRBJ2-7; 7 bases map to TRBD2. From germline, CDR1 is SGDLS and CDR2 YYNGEE. V shed 4 bases, J shed 2 bases, and the junction held 9 bases outside the gene matches. The CDR3 is 15 residues long. The CDR3 spells CASSHGTGGAYEQYF. CDR3 DNA sequence: TGTGCCAGCAGCCATGGGACGGGGGGAGCCTACGAGCAGTACTTC.

The CDR3 is CASSYSSRGKIDEQYF. DNA for the CDR3: TGTGCCAGCAGTTACTCGAGCAGGGGTAAAATCGACGAGCAGTACTTC. The gene calls are TRBV6-7 and TRBJ2-7, with D perhaps TRBD1 (6 bases). TRBV6-7 is treated as an ORF (open reading frame) with a function not yet certain. The CDR3 extends over 16 amino acids. Trimming removed 0 bases from V and 5 bases from J, with 17 bases in between.

The V gene is TRBV20-1, the J gene TRBJ2-1, with D uncertain. The CDR3 is made up of 11 amino acids. Between the trimmed V and J ends, which lost 3 bases and 15 bases, there was a span of 15 bases. Germline CDR1 and CDR2: DFQATT and SNEGSKA (reference sequence). This chain's CDR3 is CSASSETLRFF. The CDR3 coding sequence is TGCAGTGCTAGTTCGGAGACCCTCAGGTTCTTC.

This chain links TRBV6-6 with TRBJ1-5, with TRBD1 matching 9 bases. The germline CDR1 and CDR2 sequences are MNHNY and SVGAGI (reference sequence). Trimming removed 5 bases from V and 6 bases from J; junction bases left unmatched: 5. The CDR3 is made up of 14 amino acids. For the CDR3, the DNA is TGTGCCAGCAGTAGCAGGACAGGGGCTCAGCCCCAGCATTTT. Translated, it gives CASSSRTGAQPQHF.

This clone showed up just once. V usage is TRBV29-1 and J usage is TRBJ2-7; 7 bases match TRBD1. This CDR3 spans 13 amino acids. Germline-derived CDR1 and CDR2 are SQVTM and ANQGSEA. With 7 bases clipped from V and 2 bases from J, the junction kept 8 bases outside the gene matches. Here the CDR3 reads CSASTGTAYEQYF. CDR3 nucleotides: TGCAGCGCAAGTACCGGGACAGCCTACGAGCAGTACTTC.

V usage is TRBV7-9 and J usage is TRBJ1-1; no firm D call. Trimming took off 1 base at V and 6 bases at J, with 27 bases between the two ends. The CDR3 contains 19 residues. Germline CDR1 and CDR2: SEHNR and FQNEAQ (reference sequence). Here the CDR3 reads CASSLGASGFVSTRPEAFF. The CDR3 DNA sequence: TGTGCCAGCAGCTTAGGGGCATCGGGGTTCGTTTCTACGAGACCTGAAGCTTTCTTT.

The chain couples TRBV28 to TRBJ2-7; 9 bases align to TRBD1. Unmatched junction bases numbered 5, after V lost 10 bases and J lost 1 base. Looked up from germline, CDR1 is MDHEN and CDR2 is SYDVKM. The CDR3 totals 13 residues. In nucleotides, the CDR3 is TGTGCCACCGGACAGGGGACTTCCTACGAGCAGTACTTC. Translation gives CATGQGTSYEQYF.

The CDR3 region is CASSPSAGGYLEQYF. Here the CDR3 DNA reads TGTGCCAGCAGCCCCTCCGCGGGAGGATATCTCGAGCAGTACTTC. The chain uses TRBV9 and TRBJ2-7; 8 nucleotides align to TRBD2. J was trimmed by 6 bases and V by 4 bases; bases with no gene match: 12. The CDR3 extends over 15 amino acids. Germline CDR1 SGDLS, CDR2 YYNGEE.

This clone was detected only a few times. The J gene is TRBJ1-1, the V gene TRBV7-2; D ambiguous. The CDR3 is 15 residues long. The V end was cut by 1 base, the J end by 4 bases, with 13 bases between. Germline CDR1 and CDR2: SGHTA and FQGNSA. The CDR3 reads CASSLVGGRVTEAFF. In nucleotides, the CDR3 is TGTGCCAGCAGCTTAGTTGGAGGGAGGGTCACTGAAGCTTTCTTT.

The gene calls are TRBV19 and TRBJ2-7; TRBD2 agrees at 10 bases. V shed 2 bases, J shed 5 bases, and the junction held 6 bases outside the gene matches. Germline values: CDR1 LNHDA, CDR2 SQIVND (reference sequence). The CDR3 totals 15 residues. This CDR3 reads CASSIQLAGEHEQYF. CDR3 DNA sequence: TGTGCCAGTAGTATACAGCTAGCGGGAGAGCACGAGCAGTACTTC.

This chain uses TRBV7-2 with TRBJ1-4; D is perhaps TRBD1 (5 bases). This CDR3 has 14 amino acids. The germline V and J ends were trimmed by 5 bases and 14 bases, with 21 bases remaining between them. CDR1 is SGHTA and CDR2 is FQGNSA in the germline V gene. CDR3 sequence reads: CASSPGRGYSELFF. Here the CDR3 DNA reads TGTGCCAGCAGCCCGGGACGGGGGTATTCAGAGCTGTTTTTT.

The gene calls are TRBV10-3 and TRBJ2-1; no definite D call. The germline V and J ends were trimmed by 6 bases and 8 bases, with 14 bases remaining between them. Looked up from germline, CDR1 is ENHRY and CDR2 is SYGVKD. CDR3 length: 13 amino acids. CDR3 coding DNA: TGTGCCATCAGGAGTCGCTTGTGGTATGAGCAGTTCTTC. Amino acids: CAIRSRLWYEQFF.

The V call is TRBV28, the J call TRBJ2-7; 9 nucleotides line up with TRBD1. Trimming cost V 6 bases and J 10 bases; bases outside gene matches: 7. This CDR3 region has 12 residues. Germline CDR1 reads MDHEN; CDR2 reads SYDVKM. DNA of the CDR3: TGTGCCAGCAGGATACAGGGGGCGGACCAGTACTTC. It encodes CASRIQGADQYF.

J is TRBJ2-1 and V is TRBV7-3; 7 positions agree with TRBD2. Germline lookup yields CDR1 SGHTA and CDR2 FQGTGA. V shed 0 bases and J 6 bases; nucleotides not matched to a gene: 5. The CDR3 length is 15 residues. CDR3 sequence: CASSLTIVAGNEQFF. For the CDR3, the DNA is TGTGCCAGCAGCTTAACGATAGTAGCGGGCAATGAGCAGTTCTTC.

V is TRBV5-5 and J is TRBJ2-7; 9 bases agree with TRBD1. The CDR3 sequence is 14 residues long. V trimming: 4 bases; J trimming: 4 bases; junction bases outside the gene matches: 6. The V gene's germline CDR1 is SGHKS and CDR2 YYEKEE (reference sequence). The CDR3 is CASSRGQGVYEQYF. In nucleotides, the CDR3 is TGTGCCAGCAGCCGGGGACAGGGAGTATACGAGCAGTACTTC.

This rearrangement joins TRBV18 to TRBJ2-7; tentatively, D is TRBD1 (6 bases). The V end was cut by 5 bases, the J end by 5 bases, with 10 bases between. The germline V gene encodes CDR1 KGHSH and CDR2 LQKENI. The CDR3 extends over 12 amino acids. In nucleotides, the CDR3 is TGTGCCAGCTCAAGCACAGGGAACGAGCAGTACTTC. Amino acid sequence: CASSSTGNEQYF. The full variable domain, completed using reference TRBV18 and TRBJ2-7, is NAGVMQNPRHLVRRRGQEARLRCSPMKGHSHVYWYRQLPEEGLKFMVYLQKENIIDESGMPKERFSAEFPKEGPSILRIQQVVRGDSAAYFCASSSTGNEQYFGPGTRLTVT.

The chain is built from TRBV7-2 and TRBJ1-2; D possibly corresponds to TRBD1 (5 bases). V dropped 5 bases and J dropped 1 base, with 17 bases sitting between them. Per the germline V gene, CDR1 is SGHTA and CDR2 is FQGNSA. CDR3 length equals 16 residues. The CDR3 spells CASSRGGTYNNYGYTF. Written as DNA, the CDR3 is TGTGCCAGCAGCCGGGGGGGGACGTACAATAACTATGGCTACACCTTC.